Listed below are T cell receptor beta chains from one sample, sequenced in a study of STAT5B mutations in CD4+ large granular lymphocyte leukemia. TCRdb's copy holds only in-frame clones and misses some; the assay was immunoSEQ multiplex PCR. The sample gives almost 30,000 clones, 65% to 80% of which show up once; approximately 6.2% is in the top ten. The sequencing input was CD4+ T cells from blood buffy coats. Source of these receptors: a human donor in good health. Both conserved end residues are part of each CDR3. Each record gives: V gene, D gene, CDR3 length, J gene, clone size, CDR3 protein, CDR3 DNA. A D gene is named only where the DNA matches it firmly. Expanded clones get a size class; other rows say once, few or many, or leave the size out.

TRBV19,NA,11,TRBJ1-5,few,CASGGNQPQHF,TGTGCCAGCGGGGGGAATCAGCCCCAGCATTTT
TRBV13,TRBD1,15,TRBJ1-4,NA,CASSLIGQGREKLFF,TGTGCCAGCAGCTTAATAGGACAGGGTCGCGAAAAACTGTTTTTT
TRBV5-1,NA,16,TRBJ1-6,NA,CASSLEAGSTYSPLHF,TGCGCCAGCAGCTTGGAGGCAGGATCAACCTATTCACCCCTCCACTTT
TRBV10-2,NA,15,TRBJ1-4,NA,CASSEGGWPNEKLFF,TGCGCCAGCAGTGAGGGTGGGTGGCCTAATGAAAAACTGTTTTTT
TRBV6-5,NA,15,TRBJ1-4,NA,CASSYSGAANEKLFF,TGTGCCAGCAGTTACTCAGGGGCTGCTAATGAAAAACTGTTTTTT
TRBV19,NA,18,TRBJ2-1,NA,CASSITGTRKGSYNEQFF,TGTGCCAGTAGTATCACCGGGACTCGAAAGGGCTCCTACAATGAGCAGTTCTTC
TRBV11-3,TRBD2,17,TRBJ2-1,once,CASSYPGGGGRDNEQFF,TGTGCCAGCAGCTATCCGGGCGGCGGGGGGCGGGACAATGAGCAGTTCTTC
TRBV5-6,NA,13,TRBJ2-5,NA,CASSRDRGETQYF,TGTGCCAGCAGCCGGGATCGGGGGGAGACCCAGTACTTC
TRBV7-2,NA,17,TRBJ2-6,NA,CASSSYRTKSGANVLTF,TGTGCCAGCAGCTCATATCGGACAAAATCTGGGGCCAACGTCCTGACTTTC
TRBV5-6,TRBD2,16,TRBJ2-5,NA,CASSSWASGGQETQYF,TGTGCCAGCAGCTCTTGGGCTAGCGGGGGCCAAGAGACCCAGTACTTC
TRBV5-1,NA,14,TRBJ2-5,NA,CASSPDSFQETQYF,TGCGCCAGCAGCCCTGACAGCTTCCAAGAGACCCAGTACTTC
TRBV5-1,TRBD1,14,TRBJ1-4,NA,CASSLSGGGEKLFF,TGCGCCAGCAGCTTATCAGGGGGGGGAGAAAAACTGTTTTTT
TRBV18,NA,18,TRBJ2-5,NA,CASSRSTVGAVGQETQYF,TGTGCCAGCTCACGGAGCACGGTCGGGGCGGTTGGCCAAGAGACCCAGTACTTC
TRBV2,TRBD2,16,TRBJ2-5,NA,CASSPGLAGGLETQYF,TGTGCCAGCAGTCCCGGACTAGCGGGGGGACTAGAGACCCAGTACTTC
TRBV6-5,TRBD2,15,TRBJ2-3,NA,CASSYAGGRSDTQYF,TGTGCCAGCAGTTATGCGGGGGGGCGCTCAGATACGCAGTATTTT
TRBV5-6,TRBD2,15,TRBJ2-1,NA,CASRRSGGATNEQFF,TGTGCCAGCAGACGAAGCGGGGGGGCGACTAATGAGCAGTTCTTC
TRBV7-8,NA,17,TRBJ1-6,NA,CASSLRALGGVPSPLHF,TGTGCCAGCAGCTTACGAGCTCTTGGGGGAGTACCTTCACCCCTCCACTTT
TRBV4-2,TRBD2,15,TRBJ2-5,once,CASSQDLGGEKTQYF,TGTGCCAGCAGCCAAGATTTGGGAGGGGAGAAGACCCAGTACTTC
TRBV10-3,NA,17,TRBJ2-1,NA,CAISDGPTTSSYNEQFF,TGTGCCATCAGTGATGGACCTACGACTAGCTCCTACAATGAGCAGTTCTTC
TRBV7-9,NA,12,TRBJ1-2,few,CASSLLWAALTF,TGTGCCAGCAGCTTATTATGGGCGGCCCTCACCTTC
TRBV27,NA,16,TRBJ1-2,NA,CASSPEVLTLNYGYTF,TGTGCCAGCAGCCCCGAGGTTCTCACACTTAACTATGGCTACACCTTC
TRBV19,NA,13,TRBJ1-4,few,CASSNQGGEKLFF,TGTGCCAGTAGTAACCAGGGAGGAGAAAAACTGTTTTTT
TRBV19,NA,13,TRBJ1-2,NA,CASSIGQVSGYTF,TGTGCCAGTAGTATAGGACAGGTATCTGGCTACACCTTC
TRBV19,NA,14,TRBJ2-1,NA,CASSSLGRLGEQFF,TGTGCCAGTAGTAGTCTGGGGCGCCTCGGTGAGCAGTTCTTC
TRBV19,NA,14,TRBJ2-1,NA,CASSMPFSYNEQFF,TGTGCCAGTAGTATGCCTTTCTCCTACAATGAGCAGTTCTTC
TRBV19,TRBD1,15,TRBJ1-2,NA,CASSFTGGGADGYTF,TGTGCCAGTAGTTTCACGGGAGGGGGCGCGGATGGCTACACCTTC
TRBV1,NA,18,TRBJ2-2,NA,CTSSQKTFGASNTGELFF,TGCACCAGCAGCCAAAAAACTTTCGGGGCATCCAACACCGGGGAGCTGTTTTTT
TRBV4-2,TRBD2,19,TRBJ2-1,NA,CASSQRLTSGGVPYNEQFF,TGTGCCAGCAGCCAAAGATTAACTAGCGGGGGGGTCCCCTACAATGAGCAGTTCTTC
TRBV23-1,TRBD1,17,TRBJ1-5,NA,CASSHPPGTGDNQPQHF,TGCGCCAGCAGTCACCCTCCCGGGACAGGGGATAATCAGCCCCAGCATTTT
TRBV7-2,NA,16,TRBJ1-5,NA,CASSLVQGSGNQPQHF,TGTGCCAGCAGCTTGGTACAAGGCTCGGGGAATCAGCCCCAGCATTTT
TRBV11-1,NA,12,TRBJ2-5,NA,CASSFERETQYF,TGTGCCAGCAGCTTCGAGCGGGAGACCCAGTACTTC
TRBV10-1,NA,13,TRBJ2-5,NA,CASSPGLQETQYF,TGCGCCAGCAGCCCGGGACTGCAAGAGACCCAGTACTTC
TRBV28,TRBD2,14,TRBJ2-5,NA,CASSIAGGLETQYF,TGTGCCAGCAGCATAGCGGGGGGGCTAGAGACCCAGTACTTC